This is a list of T cell receptor beta chains from one sample in a study of T cells in Graves' hyperthyroidism and ophthalmopathy. Using its own MiXCR run on the multiplex PCR reads, TCRdb lists one record per CDR3 protein. The sample lists approximately 370,000 distinct CDR3 sequences, approximately 15% occurring once. The sequenced sample consisted of blood. The source is a woman aged 30 to 39 with Graves' hyperthyroidism. Both conserved end residues are part of each CDR3. Fields, in order: clone size, D gene, J gene, V gene, CDR3 DNA, CDR3 protein. The D gene is left open where the match is weak. Only some rows state a clone size, as once, few, many or a class for expanded clones.

>few|TRBD1|TRBJ1-2|TRBV10-3
TGTGCCATCAGTGGGGACAGGGAGGCTGGCTACACCTTC
CAISGDREAGYTF
>few|-|TRBJ1-5|TRBV10-2
TGCGCCAGCAGTGTAACACCGAACAATCAGCCCCAGCATTTT
CASSVTPNNQPQHF
>few|-|TRBJ2-7|TRBV5-1
TGCGCCAGCAGCTTGGACTCAGGGTTCGGAGCCTACGAGCAGTACTTC
CASSLDSGFGAYEQYF
>many|-|TRBJ1-5|TRBV28
TGTGCCAGCATAACCTACAGCTCCAATCAGCCCCAGCATTTT
CASITYSSNQPQHF
>many|-|TRBJ2-5|TRBV3-1
TGTGCCAGCAGCCAACCTGAGGCTCTCTGGGGGCAAGAGACCCAGTACTTC
CASSQPEALWGQETQYF
>many|-|TRBJ1-6|TRBV20-1
TGCAGTGCTAGGGAAACCTTATCACCCCTCCACTTT
CSARETLSPLHF
>few|-|TRBJ1-4|TRBV20-1
TGCAGTGCTTGGGCCCGGGATGAAAAACTGTTTTTT
CSAWARDEKLFF
>few|-|TRBJ1-1|TRBV10-3
TGTGCCATCAGTGAGTCTGCCGCGGGGTACACTGAAGCTTTCTTT
CAISESAAGYTEAFF
>few|TRBD1|TRBJ2-3|TRBV19
TGTGCCAGTAGGACAGGGGGCGCAGATACGCAGTATTTT
CASRTGGADTQYF
>-|-|TRBJ2-7|TRBV15
TGTGCCACCAGCAGAGATGTTTGGGGGAGCTCCTACGAGCAGTACTTC
CATSRDVWGSSYEQYF
>many|-|TRBJ2-1|TRBV30
TGTGCCTGGAGTGTAGGGAGTCGGAATGAGCAGTTCTTC
CAWSVGSRNEQFF
>many|-|TRBJ2-2|TRBV12-3/TRBV12-4
TGTGCCAGCAGTCAATTCACCGGGGAGCTGTTTTTT
CASSQFTGELFF
>few|-|TRBJ2-4|TRBV5-6
TGTGCCAGCAGCATTACAGAACCACTAGCCAAAAACATTCAGTACTTC
CASSITEPLAKNIQYF
>few|TRBD1|TRBJ1-5|TRBV18
TGTGCCAGCTCACGGCTAGGACAGGGGGCAGGTCAGCCCCAGCATTTT
CASSRLGQGAGQPQHF
>many|TRBD2|TRBJ2-5|TRBV10-3
TGTGCCATCAGTGCCGCGACTAGCGGGAGTGAGACCCAGTACTTC
CAISAATSGSETQYF
>few|-|TRBJ1-4|TRBV6-1
TGTGCCAGCAGACGAACGTCTTCTAATGAAAAACTGTTTTTT
CASRRTSSNEKLFF
>-|TRBD1|TRBJ2-7|TRBV9
TGTGCCAGCAGCTACAAGGGGACAGCGCCTAATTTCGAGCAGTACTTC
CASSYKGTAPNFEQYF
>once|TRBD1|TRBJ2-7|TRBV28
TGTGCCAGCAGTTCGCACCGGGACAGGGATACGTACGAGCAGTACTTC
CASSSHRDRDTYEQYF
>-|-|TRBJ2-6|TRBV24-1
TGTGCCACCAGTGATCCGCCTGGCCGCTCTGGGGCCAACGTCCTGACTTTC
CATSDPPGRSGANVLTF
>many|-|TRBJ1-5|TRBV28
TGTGCCAGCAGTTTACGTTCCCATCAGCCCCAGCATTTT
CASSLRSHQPQHF
>-|TRBD1|TRBJ2-5|TRBV7-9
TGTGCCAGCAGCTTAGGGACAGGTGGCGAGATCCAGTACTTC
CASSLGTGGEIQYF
>many|TRBD1|TRBJ2-1|TRBV28
TGTGCCAGCAGTTTGTATCCGGGACAGGGTATTGATGAGCAGTTCTTC
CASSLYPGQGIDEQFF
>few|-|TRBJ2-7|TRBV5-4
TGTGCCAGCAGTGTATCGTATTCCAACGAGCAGTACTTC
CASSVSYSNEQYF
>many|-|TRBJ2-7|TRBV9
TGTGCCAGCAGCGTAGCGGCGGGCCTCTCCTACGAGCAGTACTTC
CASSVAAGLSYEQYF
>few|-|TRBJ1-1|TRBV11-2
TGTGCCAGCAGCTTAACTACTATACGGGACACTGAAGCTTTCTTT
CASSLTTIRDTEAFF
>once|-|TRBJ1-1|TRBV5-4
TGTGCCAGCAGCCGGGAGGCACAGATGAACACTGAAGCTTTCTTT
CASSREAQMNTEAFF
>many|TRBD1|TRBJ2-7|TRBV5-1
TGCGCCAGCAGCCGACAGGGGGAAAGCTACGAGCAGTACTTC
CASSRQGESYEQYF
>few|TRBD1|TRBJ1-1|TRBV12-3/TRBV12-4
TGTGCCAGCACACGAGGGGGACAGGGTAACCCTGAAGCTTTCTTT
CASTRGGQGNPEAFF
>few|-|TRBJ2-7|TRBV7-2
TGTGCCAGCAGCTTAGGGTGGAAGGTGCAGTACTTC
CASSLGWKVQYF
>-|TRBD2|TRBJ2-2|TRBV6-6
TGTGCCAGCAGTTACTCGGCGGGGGTGGCCGGGGAGCTGTTTTTT
CASSYSAGVAGELFF
>many|TRBD2|TRBJ2-1|TRBV6-1
TGTGCCAGCAGCCCTGAGGCTAGCGGCTACAATGAGCAGTTCTTC
CASSPEASGYNEQFF
>few|-|TRBJ2-3|TRBV27
TGTGCCAGCAGTTTAAGGGCGGGCTTTAGCACAGATACGCAGTATTTT
CASSLRAGFSTDTQYF
>few|-|TRBJ1-5|TRBV20-1
TGCAGTGCTAGAGATCAGACAGTAAAGAATCAGCCCCAGCATTTT
CSARDQTVKNQPQHF
>many|-|TRBJ2-1|TRBV12-3/TRBV12-4
TGTGCCAGCAGTTTAGGCTTGGGTTCGGATGAGCAGTTCTTC
CASSLGLGSDEQFF
>many|-|TRBJ2-1|TRBV12-3/TRBV12-4
TGTGCCAGCAGTTTGGGTTGGGGACGGGACAATGAGCAGTTCTTC
CASSLGWGRDNEQFF
>-|TRBD1|TRBJ1-4|TRBV20-1
TGCAGTGCAACTATGGGGACAGGGAATGAAAAACTGTTTTTT
CSATMGTGNEKLFF
>many|TRBD1|TRBJ1-5|TRBV28
TGTGCCACCGGGACAGGGGTTGGCAATCAGCCCCAGCATTTT
CATGTGVGNQPQHF
>many|-|TRBJ1-1|TRBV10-2
TGCGCCAGCAGTACCCACAGGGAGAGCACTGAAGCTTTCTTT
CASSTHRESTEAFF
>-|-|TRBJ2-7|TRBV10-1
TGCGCCAGCAGCCCGACTCGGACGGTTTCCTACGAGCAGTACTTC
CASSPTRTVSYEQYF
>few|-|TRBJ2-7|TRBV11-2
TGTGCCAGCAGCTTAGGTCGGCTAGCCTACGAGCAGTGCTTC
CASSLGRLAYEQCF
>-|TRBD2|TRBJ2-5|TRBV2
TGTGCCAGCAGAGGAGGCGGGAGGGGCGGGGAGACCCAGTACTTC
CASRGGGRGGETQYF
>few|TRBD1|TRBJ1-2|TRBV7-9
TGTGCCAGCAGCTTTATCCGGGACAGGGTAGAGGATGGCGGCTACACCTTC
CASSFIRDRVEDGGYTF
>-|TRBD1|TRBJ1-1|TRBV18
TGTGCCAGCTCACCAAAAGGACAGGGGGCGACGAACACTGAAGCTTTCTTT
CASSPKGQGATNTEAFF
>many|TRBD2|TRBJ2-3|TRBV6-2/TRBV6-3
TGTGCCAGCAGCGGACTAGCAGATAGCACAGATACGCAGTATTTT
CASSGLADSTDTQYF
>few|-|TRBJ2-7|TRBV6-1
TGTGCCAGCAGAAAACAGGGGGGGGGGTACGAGCAGTACTTC
CASRKQGGGYEQYF
>-|TRBD2|TRBJ2-1|TRBV6-1
TGTGCCAGCAGTGACAGGAGCGGGACCCCCTATGAGCAGTTCTTC
CASSDRSGTPYEQFF
>many|TRBD1|TRBJ2-7|TRBV5-1
TGCGCCAGCAGCTTAGGGACAGGGGGCCACGAGCAGTACTTC
CASSLGTGGHEQYF
>many|-|TRBJ2-1|TRBV15
TGTGCCACCAGCAGAGATGTGGGTTTGAATGAGCAGTTCTTC
CATSRDVGLNEQFF
>few|-|TRBJ2-2|TRBV19
TGTGCCAGTAATGACGGGGAGCTGTTTTTT
CASNDGELFF
>-|TRBD2|TRBJ2-1|TRBV30
TGTGCCTGGACTAGCGGGAGGGCCGATGAGCAGTTCTTC
CAWTSGRADEQFF